A selection of T cell receptor beta chains follows, all from one sample in a study of blood T cell repertoires in COVID-19. Using immunoSEQ multiplex PCR, the repertoire was profiled, and TCRdb retains in-frame clones only, with some absent. This sample has about 430,000 clones, with 85% to 90% found just once. Source material: PBMCs or T cells enriched from blood (not recorded which). The receptors originated from a woman aged 30 to 39 with acute COVID-19. Each CDR3 is given with its conserved first and last residue. The D gene is left open where the match is weak. Expanded clones get a size class; other rows say once, few or many, or leave the size out.

J	D	size	V	CDR3	DNA
TRBJ1-6	NA	NA	TRBV10-2	CASSMDSSLSSYNSPLHF	TGCGCCAGCAGTATGGACAGTTCCTTAAGCTCCTATAATTCACCCCTCCACTTT
TRBJ1-1	TRBD1	NA	TRBV30	CAWSGQGAEAFF	TGTGCCTGGAGCGGGCAGGGGGCTGAAGCTTTCTTT
TRBJ2-5	NA	NA	TRBV29-1	CSVDFIAVSRETQYF	TGCAGCGTTGATTTTATAGCGGTCTCCAGAGAGACCCAGTACTTC
TRBJ1-2	TRBD1	NA	TRBV27	CASRKTGGIGYGYTF	TGTGCCAGCAGAAAAACAGGGGGCATTGGCTATGGCTACACCTTC
TRBJ2-3	NA	NA	TRBV7-8	CASTEATGATQYF	TGTGCCAGCACCGAAGCGACGGGTGCTACGCAGTATTTT
TRBJ1-4	NA	NA	TRBV24-1	CATSDAAAGRNEKLFF	TGTGCCACCAGTGATGCTGCGGCGGGAAGAAATGAAAAACTGTTTTTT
TRBJ1-4	TRBD1	NA	TRBV18	CASSPGQGEKLFF	TGTGCCAGCTCACCGGGACAGGGGGAAAAACTGTTTTTT
TRBJ1-3	NA	NA	TRBV29-1	CSVEDLNIGGNTIYF	TGCAGCGTTGAAGATCTCAACATCGGGGGAAACACCATATATTTT
TRBJ1-5	NA	NA	TRBV19	CASSIVPGGDTQPQHF	TGTGCCAGTAGTATAGTTCCTGGGGGGGACACTCAGCCCCAGCATTTT
TRBJ2-1	NA	once	TRBV7-9	CASSLGDSGYGEQFF	TGTGCCAGCAGCTTAGGGGACAGCGGGTATGGCGAGCAGTTCTTC
TRBJ1-6	TRBD1	NA	TRBV7-2	CASSPWTGSLESPLHF	TGTGCCAGCAGCCCTTGGACAGGATCTCTTGAATCACCCCTCCACTTT
TRBJ1-3	NA	NA	TRBV11-2	CASSLAGGGHEPGNTIYF	TGTGCCAGCAGCCTAGCCGGGGGGGGACACGAACCTGGAAACACCATATATTTT
TRBJ1-2	NA	NA	TRBV2	CASSAGGPRGYTF	TGTGCCAGCAGTGCGGGGGGCCCTCGGGGCTACACCTTC
TRBJ1-2	NA	NA	TRBV30	CAWSQGRDLGYTF	TGTGCCTGGAGTCAGGGGAGGGACCTTGGCTACACCTTC
TRBJ1-1	TRBD1	NA	TRBV27	CASSKFGFRGQNTEAFF	TGTGCCAGCAGTAAGTTTGGTTTTAGGGGGCAGAACACTGAAGCTTTCTTT